Detailed here is one TCR beta chain. This table comes from immunoSEQ multiplex PCR, and its TCRdb copy is limited to in-frame clones, with some not included. The sample lists some 120,000 clones; 86% were seen once. Time point denoted: peripheral blood 6 weeks after treatment start. The diagnosis in patients was locally advanced or metastatic urothelial carcinoma. The sample belongs to a study of PD-L1 blockade in urothelial cancer. Study in general: Atezolizumab was started by patients in the mid-2010s at 1,200 mg intravenously every 3 weeks. Male sex and bladder-origin urothelial cancer were recorded for about 85% of the roughly 29 patients.

The sample was PBMCs, taken around atezolizumab (anti-PD-L1) treatment. The TCR comes from a middle-aged man with urothelial cancer.

CDR3 residues: CASSITGGHEQYF. The CDR3 DNA follows: TGTGCCAGCAGCATAACAGGGGGCCACGAGCAGTACTTC. The chain links TRBV28 to TRBJ2-7; 9 bases map to TRBD1. The CDR3 totals 13 residues. Trimming took 6 bases from V and 5 from J; bases not matched to a gene: 5. Germline V gene lookup returns CDR1 MDHEN and CDR2 SYDVKM.